Sequencing of this TCR beta chain was carried out in a study of T cells in localized non-small cell lung cancer. This clone was picked up one time. Its cognate antigen is unknown. CDR3 length equals 13 residues. Deletions cut 3 bases from V and 1 base from J, with 9 bases between. CDR1 is SQVTM and CDR2 is ANQGSEA in the germline V gene. Study-level results: Uninvolved neighboring lung showed the greatest T cell clonality, exceeding tumor. There were a median around 60 of the top 100 tumor clones appearing in adjacent lung. Heterogeneity cannot be ruled out, as sequencing used one tumor region only.

Assay used: immunoSEQ multiplex PCR; TCRdb lists only in-frame clones, some missing. The repertoire includes over 20,000 clones, about 92% of them detected once, and about 16% sits in the top ten. This clonotype was obtained from a man aged 35-75 years with stage III squamous cell lung carcinoma. The material was peripheral blood, obtained before any cancer treatment. The genes are TRBV29-1 and TRBJ1-1, with D hard to call. The CDR3, as DNA: TGCAGCGTTGACAAGGACGGGAACACTGAAGCTTTCTTT. Translated: CSVDKDGNTEAFF.